The 16 T cell receptor beta chains listed next were all sequenced from one sample in a study of CD8+ T cells in alopecia areata. After isolation, RNA underwent reverse transcription to generate cDNA as the sequencing template. The table came from immunoSEQ multiplex PCR; TCRdb's copy has only in-frame clones and leaves some out. The sample lists around 140,000 clones; around 49% were seen once. Here the sequenced sample was CD8+ T cells sorted from blood, taken at week 0. All receptors come from a human donor with alopecia areata.

The chain combines TRBV4-2 with TRBJ2-1, with a possible D match to TRBD2 (6 bases). The V gene lost 1 base and the J gene lost 4 bases, with 11 bases spanning the gap. This CDR3 contains 15 residues. CDR1 and CDR2 (germline): LGHNA, YNFKEQ. CDR3 residues: CASSQGLGLYNEQFF. Written as DNA, the CDR3 is TGTGCCAGCAGCCAAGGACTAGGTCTGTACAATGAGCAGTTCTTC.

The chain recombines TRBV6-5 with TRBJ1-1; D not certain. This CDR3 contains 13 residues. CDR1 is MNHEY and CDR2 is SVGAGI in the germline V gene. V was shortened by 6 bases and J by 3 bases, with 11 bases between the two germline ends. DNA of the CDR3: TGTGCCAGCAGCTACGGCACTCACACTGAAGCTTTCTTT. Its protein product is CASSYGTHTEAFF.

This chain joins TRBV9 and TRBJ2-3, with 7 bases aligning to TRBD1. CDR3 length: 15 amino acids. The junction had 3 bases not matched to a gene; V was cut back by 2 bases and J by 0 bases. Germline V lookup: CDR1 SGDLS, CDR2 YYNGEE. CDR3 amino acids: CASSVGQHSTDTQYF. For the CDR3, the DNA is TGTGCCAGCAGCGTGGGACAGCATAGCACAGATACGCAGTATTTT.

This chain joins TRBV15 and TRBJ1-6; no clear D gene. The V end lost 3 bases, the J end lost 10 bases, and 13 bases lay between the germline ends. The CDR3 is 14 amino acids. The germline gives CDR1 LNHNV, CDR2 YYDKDF (reference sequence). Here the CDR3 reads CATSSGRERSPLHF. In nucleotides, the CDR3 is TGTGCCACCAGCAGCGGGCGGGAAAGGTCACCCCTCCACTTT.

In DNA, the CDR3 is TGTGCCTGGACCCGGACCCCCACTGAAGCTTTCTTT. Translating gives CAWTRTPTEAFF. This chain links TRBV30 with TRBJ1-1; no clear D. In germline, CDR1 is GTSNPN, CDR2 SVGIG (reference sequence). V was trimmed by 4 bases and J by 4 bases, leaving 10 bases between them. This CDR3 has 12 amino acids.

This clone was seen just once. The chain joins TRBV6-5 to TRBJ2-3; D is undetermined. Germline V CDR1 and CDR2: MNHEY, SVGAGI. The CDR3 has 15 residues. Trimming took off 0 bases at V and 4 bases at J, with 11 bases between the two ends. The CDR3 sequence is CASSYSSPSPDTQYF. For the CDR3, the DNA is TGTGCCAGCAGTTACTCGAGTCCCAGCCCAGATACGCAGTATTTT.

The chain employs TRBV13 and TRBJ2-5, with no clear D. The CDR3 totals 15 residues. The germline V gene has CDR1 PRHDT and CDR2 FYEKMQ (reference sequence). V was cut by 3 bases and J by 1 base, with 12 bases left in between. CDR3 coding DNA: TGTGCCAGCAGCTTGCTACATACTTCCCAAGAGACCCAGTACTTC. Amino acids: CASSLLHTSQETQYF. Full variable domain (rest looked up from reference TRBV13 and TRBJ2-5): AAGVIQSPRHLIKEKRETATLKCYPIPRHDTVYWYQQGPGQDPQFLISFYEKMQSDKGSIPDRFSAQQFSDYHSELNMSSLELGDSALYFCASSLLHTSQETQYFGPGTRLLVL.

The chain uses TRBV7-9 and TRBJ2-3; no definite D call. Looked up from germline, CDR1 is SEHNR and CDR2 is FQNEAQ (reference sequence). Trimming shortened V by 6 bases and J by 6 bases, and 10 bases separated the two germline ends. The CDR3 totals 12 residues. The CDR3 coding sequence is TGTGCCAGCAGACTACTCCTCGATACGCAGTATTTT. It codes for CASRLLLDTQYF.

With regard to this clone: A much larger clone differs by one base, so this may be a read error. The chain recombines TRBV6-1 with TRBJ2-4, with a possible D match to TRBD1 (5 bases). Trimming removed 1 base from V and 1 base from J, with 11 bases in between. The length of the CDR3 is 16 residues. Germline V gene data show CDR1 as MNHNS and CDR2 as SASEGT. CDR3 amino acids: CASSEEETEAKNIQYF. The CDR3 DNA follows: TGTGCCAGCAGTGAAGAGGAGACAGAGGCCAAAAACATTCAGTACTTC.

V gene TRBV11-2 combines with J gene TRBJ1-2; 7 positions agree with TRBD1. From germline, CDR1 is SGHAT and CDR2 FQNNGV. This CDR3 region has 14 residues. With 5 bases clipped from V and 4 bases from J, the junction kept 7 bases outside the gene matches. CDR3 protein: CASSRDRVGYGYTF. Written as DNA, the CDR3 is TGTGCCAGCAGCCGCGACAGGGTGGGCTATGGCTACACCTTC. Full variable domain (outside the CDR3, taken from reference TRBV11-2 and TRBJ1-2): EAGVAQSPRYKIIEKRQSVAFWCNPISGHATLYWYQQILGQGPKLLIQFQNNGVVDDSQLPKDRFSAERLKGVDSTLKIQPAKLEDSAVYLCASSRDRVGYGYTFGSGTRLTVV.

The chain combines TRBV7-9 with TRBJ2-5; 12 nucleotides match TRBD1. After removal of 4 bases from V and 5 bases from J, the junction contained 5 bases not matched to a gene. Germline assignment: CDR1 SEHNR and CDR2 FQNEAQ (reference sequence). The CDR3 has 15 amino acids. The CDR3 reads CASSSGTGGMETQYF. The CDR3 region has the DNA TGTGCCAGCAGCTCCGGGACAGGGGGCATGGAGACCCAGTACTTC.

This clone has more than one count but fewer than ten. The chain joins TRBV13 to TRBJ1-4; D remains unclear. The CDR3 totals 14 residues. CDR1 PRHDT and CDR2 FYEKMQ come from the germline V gene (reference sequence). V lost 2 bases to trimming and J lost 4 bases, with 8 bases between them. This CDR3 is CASSLWGLNEKLFF. As DNA, the CDR3 is TGTGCCAGCAGCTTATGGGGTCTTAATGAAAAACTGTTTTTT.

This clone was detected a few times. The chain employs TRBV10-3 and TRBJ1-1; 11 bases line up with TRBD1. The CDR3 is made up of 14 amino acids. The germline V gene has CDR1 ENHRY and CDR2 SYGVKD. V lost 10 bases, J lost 7 bases, and 11 bases stayed unmatched. For the CDR3, the DNA is TGTGCCACCGAGAACGGGACAGGGGGTTTTGAAGCTTTCTTT. It yields the protein CATENGTGGFEAFF.

In its sample, this clone was seen a few times. The chain combines TRBV7-8 with TRBJ2-2, with D tentatively TRBD1 or TRBD2 (5 bases each). In germline, CDR1 is SGHVS, CDR2 FQNEAQ. V lost 2 bases, J lost 5 bases, and 15 bases lay in between. The CDR3 extends over 16 amino acids. CDR3: CASSLWQGEGTGELFF. CDR3 DNA: TGTGCCAGCAGCTTATGGCAGGGCGAGGGTACCGGGGAGCTGTTTTTT.

J is TRBJ1-1 and V is TRBV9; no firm D call. Trimming shortened V by 4 bases and J by 1 base, and 8 bases separated the two germline ends. The germline CDR1 and CDR2 sequences are SGDLS and YYNGEE. This CDR3 has 13 amino acids. The CDR3: CASSPRQNTEAFF. The CDR3 DNA reads TGTGCCAGCAGCCCCCGGCAGAACACTGAAGCTTTCTTT.

V usage is TRBV30 and J usage is TRBJ2-2; D call uncertain. V lost 0 bases to trimming and J lost 7 bases, with 6 bases between them. Germline CDR1 reads GTSNPN; CDR2 reads SVGIG (reference sequence). The CDR3 length is 12 residues. The CDR3 DNA follows: TGTGCCTGGAGTGTACCACTCGGGGAGCTGTTTTTT. Its protein product is CAWSVPLGELFF.